A single sample is the source of the 2 T cell receptor beta chains below, sequenced in a study of blood T cell repertoires in COVID-19. TCRdb's table, derived via immunoSEQ multiplex PCR, lists solely in-frame clones and lacks some. The repertoire has more than 200,000 clones, roughly 83% of them found once; the top ten carry approximately 2.6%. The sequenced material came from peripheral blood. These receptors were obtained from a woman in her seventies with active or convalescent COVID-19.

This rearrangement joins TRBV18 to TRBJ2-7; D may be TRBD2 (6 bases). Trimming took off 2 bases at V and 0 bases at J, with 11 bases between the two ends. This CDR3 region has 15 residues. Germline V gene data show CDR1 as KGHSH and CDR2 as LQKENI. The chain's CDR3 is CASSPGTRDSYEQYF. CDR3 nucleotides: TGTGCCAGCTCACCAGGGACGCGGGACTCCTACGAGCAGTACTTC. Variable domain in full (rest from reference TRBV18 and TRBJ2-7): NAGVMQNPRHLVRRRGQEARLRCSPMKGHSHVYWYRQLPEEGLKFMVYLQKENIIDESGMPKERFSAEFPKEGPSILRIQQVVRGDSAAYFCASSPGTRDSYEQYFGPGTRLTVT.

This clone has a handful of counts. This chain connects TRBV7-2 to TRBJ1-2, with D perhaps TRBD1 (6 bases). The CDR3 runs to 13 residues. Germline V lookup: CDR1 SGHTA, CDR2 FQGNSA. Trimming shortened V by 1 base and J by 4 bases, and 7 bases separated the two germline ends. CDR3 sequence reads: CASSLDRAYGYTF. As DNA, the CDR3 is TGTGCCAGCAGCTTAGACAGGGCCTATGGCTACACCTTC.